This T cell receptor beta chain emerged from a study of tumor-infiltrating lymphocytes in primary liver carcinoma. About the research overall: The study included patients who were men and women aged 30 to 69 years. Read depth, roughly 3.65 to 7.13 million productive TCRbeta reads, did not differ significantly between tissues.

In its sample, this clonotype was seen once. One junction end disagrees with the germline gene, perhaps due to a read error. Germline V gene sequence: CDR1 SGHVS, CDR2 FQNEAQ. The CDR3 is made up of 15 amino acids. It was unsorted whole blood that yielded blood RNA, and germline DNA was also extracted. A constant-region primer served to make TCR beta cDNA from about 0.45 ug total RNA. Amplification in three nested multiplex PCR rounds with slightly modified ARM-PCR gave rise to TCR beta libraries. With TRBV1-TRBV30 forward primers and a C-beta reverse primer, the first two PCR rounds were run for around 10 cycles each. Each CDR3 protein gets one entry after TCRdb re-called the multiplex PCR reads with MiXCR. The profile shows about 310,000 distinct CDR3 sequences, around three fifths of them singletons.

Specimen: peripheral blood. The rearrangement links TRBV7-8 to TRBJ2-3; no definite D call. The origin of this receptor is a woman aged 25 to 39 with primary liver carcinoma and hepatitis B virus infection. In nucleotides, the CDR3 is TGTGCCAGCAGCTTAGTCGGGTTTGTGGCAGATACGCACTACTTT. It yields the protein CASSLVGFVADTHYF.